Listed here are 6 T cell receptor beta chains from one sample, sequenced in a study of T-cell reconstitution after alpha-beta-depleted transplantation in children. Construction of the TCRbeta library involved unique molecular identifiers. Using its own MiXCR run on the PCR reads, TCRdb lists one record per CDR3 protein. In the table there are a few hundred thousand distinct CDR3 sequences, around 8.9% of which are singletons. The material was PBMCs from the stem cell graft donor, obtained from the stem cell graft. These TCRs come from a human donor who donated a stem cell graft to a child with SCID.

This clonotype was seen more than once but under ten times. The genes are TRBV30 and TRBJ1-2, with 9 bases that match TRBD1. The CDR3 has 16 residues. Germline assignment: CDR1 GTSNPN and CDR2 SVGIG (reference sequence). Losses at the gene ends were 1 base for V and 5 bases for J; bases not matched to a gene: 11. DNA of the CDR3: TGTGCCTGGAGTGGTCTGCCGGGACAGGGTGAATATGGCTACACCTTC. Translating gives CAWSGLPGQGEYGYTF.

This clonotype was seen just once. Compared with germline, one end of the junction differs, possibly owing to a read error. Here the CDR3 DNA reads TGCGCCAACAGCTTGAGCCTCACCAGTGAAGCTTTCTTT. Translation: CANSLSLTSEAFF. The chain joins TRBV5-1 to TRBJ1-1; D ambiguous. CDR1 and CDR2 (germline): SGHRS, YFSETQ. This CDR3 contains 13 residues. Combining the CDR3 with reference TRBV5-1 and TRBJ1-1 gives the whole variable domain KAGVTQTPRYLIKTRGQQVTLSCSPISGHRSVSWYQQTPGQGLQFLFEYFSETQRNKGNFPGRFSGRQFSNSRSEMNVSTLELGDSALYLCANSLSLTSEAFFGQGTRLTVV.

This clonotype has at least ten counts. V gene TRBV5-1 combines with J gene TRBJ2-5; D is uncertain. The CDR3 has 14 amino acids. Trimming removed 0 bases from V and 1 base from J, with 7 bases in between. Germline CDR1 and CDR2: SGHRS and YFSETQ. The CDR3 region is CASSLDRFQETQYF. Written as DNA, the CDR3 is TGCGCCAGCAGCTTGGACAGATTCCAAGAGACCCAGTACTTC. The entire variable domain, with the rest obtained from reference TRBV5-1 and TRBJ2-5, is as follows: KAGVTQTPRYLIKTRGQQVTLSCSPISGHRSVSWYQQTPGQGLQFLFEYFSETQRNKGNFPGRFSGRQFSNSRSEMNVSTLELGDSALYLCASSLDRFQETQYFGPGTRLLVL.

This clonotype has more than one count but fewer than ten. The chain carries TRBV6-1 and TRBJ2-7; TRBD2 agrees at 7 bases. Per germline, CDR1 MNHNS and CDR2 SASEGT. The V segment lost 7 bases and the J segment 0 bases; nucleotides outside the gene matches: 3. CDR3 length equals 13 residues. The DNA of the CDR3 is TGTGCCAGCACAGTAGCGGGCTCCTACGAGCAGTACTTC. Translation gives CASTVAGSYEQYF.

The table lists this clonotype with many counts. The chain joins TRBV20-1 to TRBJ2-7; 8 bases are shared with TRBD1. J gave up 7 bases and V 6 bases, and 14 bases lay outside the gene matches. The germline V gene encodes CDR1 DFQATT and CDR2 SNEGSKA (reference sequence). The CDR3 consists of 14 residues. The CDR3 sequence: CSAGGGQGAIEQYF. The CDR3 DNA reads as TGCAGTGCAGGGGGCGGGCAGGGGGCGATTGAGCAGTACTTC.

The chain employs TRBV5-1 and TRBJ1-2; tentative D call: TRBD1 (5 bases). There are 13 residues in the CDR3. Per germline, CDR1 SGHRS and CDR2 YFSETQ. V gave up 2 bases and J gave up 7 bases, with 12 bases separating them. The CDR3 DNA sequence: TGCGCCAGCAGCTTATACGGGGCTCTTGGCTACACCTTC. This sequence encodes CASSLYGALGYTF.